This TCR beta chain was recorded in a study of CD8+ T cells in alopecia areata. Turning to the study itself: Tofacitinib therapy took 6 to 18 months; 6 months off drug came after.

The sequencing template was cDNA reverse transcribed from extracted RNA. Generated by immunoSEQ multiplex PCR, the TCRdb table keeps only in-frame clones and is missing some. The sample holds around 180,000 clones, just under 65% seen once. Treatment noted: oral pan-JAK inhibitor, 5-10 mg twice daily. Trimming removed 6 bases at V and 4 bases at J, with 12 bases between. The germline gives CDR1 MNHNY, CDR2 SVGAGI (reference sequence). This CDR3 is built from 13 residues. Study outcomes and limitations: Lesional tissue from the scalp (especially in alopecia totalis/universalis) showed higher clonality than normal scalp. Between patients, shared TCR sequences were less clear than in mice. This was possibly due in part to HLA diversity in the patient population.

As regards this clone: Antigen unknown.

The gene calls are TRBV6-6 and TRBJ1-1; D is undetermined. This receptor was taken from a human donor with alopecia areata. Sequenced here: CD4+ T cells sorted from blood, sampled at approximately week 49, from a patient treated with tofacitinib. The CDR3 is CASSRKGLTEAFF. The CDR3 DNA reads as TGTGCCAGCAGCCGAAAGGGTCTCACTGAAGCTTTCTTT.